These T cell receptor beta chains were read from a single sample in a study of PD-1 blockade in classical Hodgkin lymphoma. Assay used: immunoSEQ multiplex PCR; TCRdb lists only in-frame clones, some missing. The sample shows some 19,000 clones, about 80% of them seen only once. The sequences come from peripheral blood mononuclear cells (PBMCs), collected before the fourth cycle of nivolumab. The receptors come from a human donor with classical Hodgkin lymphoma. Each CDR3 is given with its conserved first and last residue. Each record gives: clone size, D gene, J gene, V gene, CDR3 DNA, CDR3 protein. A D gene is named only where the DNA matches it firmly. Rows may omit the clone size; those that give it use once, few, many or a size class.

>NA|TRBD2|TRBJ2-7|TRBV28
TGTGCCAGCAGTTTACCCCAGCGGGAGCGGATTCTATACGAGCAGTACTTC
CASSLPQRERILYEQYF
>NA|NA|TRBJ2-3|TRBV5-5
TGTGCCAGCAGCCGGGACACGGCTAGCACAGATACGCAGTATTTT
CASSRDTASTDTQYF
>few|NA|TRBJ2-2|TRBV7-9
TGTGCCAGCAGCTTAGTTACGGGAGCCAACACCGGGGAGCTGTTTTTT
CASSLVTGANTGELFF
>NA|TRBD2|TRBJ2-5|TRBV5-4
TGTGCCAGCAGCTTGGTGCCGGGACTAGCGGGAGAGACCCAGTACTTC
CASSLVPGLAGETQYF
>NA|NA|TRBJ2-7|TRBV6-6
TGTGCCAGCAGTTACACGGGGGACGAGCAGTACTTC
CASSYTGDEQYF
>NA|NA|TRBJ1-1|TRBV28
TGTGCCAGCAGTATTCAAATCAGGGTTGGCACTGAAGCTTTCTTT
CASSIQIRVGTEAFF
>NA|NA|TRBJ1-1|TRBV13
TGTGCCAGCAGCCCTACAACCGACCCGAACACTGAAGCTTTCTTT
CASSPTTDPNTEAFF
>NA|NA|TRBJ1-2|TRBV18
TGTGCCAGCTCACCAGGCCCCCCTTCTAACTATGGCTACACCTTC
CASSPGPPSNYGYTF
>NA|NA|TRBJ1-5|TRBV28
TGTGCCAGCAGTTTAGGGGCGAGGACAGATAGCAATCAGCCCCAGCATTTT
CASSLGARTDSNQPQHF
>NA|TRBD2|TRBJ2-7|TRBV5-6
TGTGCCAGCAGCGGGACTAGCGGCTGGTTCTACGAGCAGTACTTC
CASSGTSGWFYEQYF
>NA|NA|TRBJ2-6|TRBV27
TGTGCCAGCAGTTGGGGCCAAAAATCTGGGGCCAACGTCCTGACTTTC
CASSWGQKSGANVLTF
>NA|TRBD1|TRBJ2-7|TRBV19
TGTGCCAGTAGTGTGACAGGGCTGGGCGACGAGCAGTACTTC
CASSVTGLGDEQYF
>NA|NA|TRBJ1-4|TRBV10-3
TGTGCCATCAGTGGAACAGGGACTAATGAAAAACTGTTTTTT
CAISGTGTNEKLFF
>NA|NA|TRBJ2-2|TRBV28
TGTGCCAGCAGTTTAGGTGGGGGTATTGGTAGGACCGGGGAGCTGTTTTTT
CASSLGGGIGRTGELFF
>NA|TRBD2|TRBJ2-1|TRBV11-2
TGTGCCAGCAGCTTAGTGACTAGCTCCAATGAGCAGTTCTTC
CASSLVTSSNEQFF
>once|TRBD1|TRBJ1-1|TRBV18
TGTGCCAGCTCACCTAAGAGAGGGGGCTCTGAAGCTTTCTTT
CASSPKRGGSEAFF
>NA|TRBD2|TRBJ2-1|TRBV18
TGTGCCAGCAGCACCGCCCGACTAGCCGACAGCTCCTACAATGAGCAGTTCTTC
CASSTARLADSSYNEQFF
>NA|TRBD2|TRBJ2-3|TRBV27
TGTGCCAGCAGTCGTAGCGGGATTGTAGATACGCAGTATTTT
CASSRSGIVDTQYF
>NA|NA|TRBJ1-4|TRBV19
TGTGCCAGTAGTACAGGGAAGGTGGCTCTTTGGGAAAAACTGTTTTTT
CASSTGKVALWEKLFF
>NA|TRBD1|TRBJ2-3|TRBV7-9
TGTGCCAGCAGCTCCCGGACAGGGGGATTTGGCACAGATACGCAGTATTTT
CASSSRTGGFGTDTQYF
>once|NA|TRBJ1-4|TRBV6-6
TGTGCCAGCAGTTACTCGACTCAGAATGAAAAACTGTTTTTT
CASSYSTQNEKLFF
>NA|TRBD2|TRBJ2-1|TRBV18
TGTGCCAGCTCATTGGGACTAGCGGGAGATGAGCAGTTCTTC
CASSLGLAGDEQFF
>NA|NA|TRBJ1-2|TRBV10-2
TGCGCCAGCAGTGACTTACCACCCGAAGCCTATGGCTACACCTTC
CASSDLPPEAYGYTF
>NA|TRBD2|TRBJ2-1|TRBV29-1
TGCAGCGCCCCGGGACTAGCGGGAAGCAATGAGCAGTTCTTC
CSAPGLAGSNEQFF
>NA|NA|TRBJ1-3|TRBV5-6
TGTGCCAGCAGCTTGTACGCGGCCCCGGGGGGAAACACCATATATTTT
CASSLYAAPGGNTIYF
>once|NA|TRBJ1-2|TRBV7-8
TGTGCCAGCAGCCAGACCTCGTTTGGCTACACCTTC
CASSQTSFGYTF
>few|NA|TRBJ2-6|TRBV5-4
TGTGCCAGCAGCCAACAGGGTCCCACTGGGGCCAACGTCCTGACTTTC
CASSQQGPTGANVLTF
>NA|NA|TRBJ2-4|TRBV27
TGTGCCAGCAGGACCGGGTCCAACATAGCCAAAAACATTCAGTACTTC
CASRTGSNIAKNIQYF
>NA|NA|TRBJ1-1|TRBV13
TGTGCCAGCAGCCTAGCTGGGGTCGGACAGAACACTGAAGCTTTCTTT
CASSLAGVGQNTEAFF
>NA|TRBD1|TRBJ2-1|TRBV7-9
TGTGCCAGCAGCCCCCCGGACAGGTACAATGAGCAGTTCTTC
CASSPPDRYNEQFF
>once|NA|TRBJ2-7|TRBV6-1
TGTGCCAGCAGCGGGACCAGCTACGAGCAGTACTTC
CASSGTSYEQYF
>NA|NA|TRBJ2-1|TRBV7-9
TGTGCCAGCAGCTTGGACACATCCTACAATGAGCAGTTCTTC
CASSLDTSYNEQFF
>NA|TRBD2|TRBJ2-1|TRBV28
TGTGCCAGCAGTTCCCCGACTAGCGGGAGGGGGGGTTTCAATGAGCAGTTCTTC
CASSSPTSGRGGFNEQFF
>NA|TRBD1|TRBJ1-3|TRBV6-5
TGTGCCAGCAGTTGGGCAGGGGGTGGAAACACCATATATTTT
CASSWAGGGNTIYF
>NA|TRBD1|TRBJ2-3|TRBV19
TGTGCCAGTAGTACGGGACAGAGGATCCCAGATACGCAGTATTTT
CASSTGQRIPDTQYF
>NA|TRBD2|TRBJ2-1|TRBV6-1
TGTGCCAGCAGTGCGGGGACTAGCGGGAGGGATGAGCAGTTCTTC
CASSAGTSGRDEQFF
>NA|TRBD1|TRBJ1-1|TRBV10-3
TGTGCCATCAGTGAGGGCAGGGGGCAGGTCACTGAAGCTTTCTTT
CAISEGRGQVTEAFF
>NA|NA|TRBJ1-1|TRBV18
TGTGCCAGCTCAATCCAGTCCATGAACACTGAAGCTTTCTTT
CASSIQSMNTEAFF
>NA|TRBD2|TRBJ2-1|TRBV4-2
TGTGCCAGCAGCCCAGGGACTAGCGGAGCCTACAATGAGCAGTTCTTC
CASSPGTSGAYNEQFF
>NA|TRBD2|TRBJ2-7|TRBV2
TGTGCCAGCAGGAGGTTGGGACTAGCGGGAAAGTACGAACAGTACTTC
CASRRLGLAGKYEQYF
>few|TRBD1|TRBJ2-1|TRBV6-6
TGTGCCAGCAGTTACTTCACCGGGACAGACAATGAGCAGTTCTTC
CASSYFTGTDNEQFF
>NA|TRBD2|TRBJ2-5|TRBV6-1
TGTGCCAGTAAACTAGCGGGAGTGGGGGAGACCCAGTACTTC
CASKLAGVGETQYF
>NA|NA|TRBJ2-1|TRBV6-4
TGTGCCAGCAGTGCGTCGGAAGAGGGCCACAATGAGCAGTTCTTC
CASSASEEGHNEQFF
>NA|NA|TRBJ1-3|TRBV1
TGCACCAGCAGCCAAGACACAGGACAGGGCATAGAAAACACCATATATTTT
CTSSQDTGQGIENTIYF